This T cell receptor (beta chain) stems from a study of T cell responses to AZD1222 COVID-19 vaccine (dated by TCRdb to the early 2020s). Background for the entire study: A total of approximately 250 trial participants underwent TCR sequencing, of whom more than 200 had received two doses of AZD1222 and some 26 had received two doses of the MenACWY control vaccine. Trial participants were enrolled into age subgroups of 18-55, 56-69 and 70-plus years, which contained 148, 28 and 57 TCR-sequenced participants, respectively. The paper as a whole reports these results and caveats: The vaccine-associated CD4 TCRs covered the entire spike protein, and the dominant responses fell in regions 160-218 and 743-854. A significant rise in spike-specific TCR breadth and depth was observed after two AZD1222 doses relative to day 0 and relative to MenACWY recipients. Because no day 14 peak-response samples were available, the repertoires could be characterized only after the peak T cell response. Epitopes outside the regions mutated in the B.1.351 and B.1.1.7 variants were reportedly recognized by nearly half of the unique spike-specific TCRs. Only five or six AZD1222 recipients were SARS-CoV-2 seropositive at baseline, limiting conclusions about previously exposed vaccinees. Most participants were white British and females outnumbered males, and the authors suggested that clonal diversity may have been underestimated. In the small 56-69-year group, the increase in depth fell short of significance, most likely because of low power.

What this sample's time point label stands for: about 28 days (+/-7) after the second vaccine dose. Because spike-specific TCR depth and breadth did not differ between the two schedules, AZD1222 recipients who got a second dose at roughly 4 weeks were pooled with those who got a second dose at roughly 12 weeks. Vaccinee samples were obtained from the UK trials COV001 and COV002, which included a single-blind randomized controlled phase 2/3 trial of AZD1222 (ChAdOx1 nCoV-19) in healthy adults. For TCRbeta chain sequencing, PBMC samples from trial participants were taken at day 0 and at day 28 after the second dose. The CDR3 regions of human TCRbeta chains were analyzed by immunosequencing. Processing in the source paper ran as follows. TCRs in the repertoires were matched against a reference library of SARS-CoV-2-specific TCRs that had been generated with the MIRA antigen-specificity platform. Breadth meant the fraction of unique TCRs that were SARS-CoV-2-associated, whereas depth meant the fraction of total T cells that were SARS-CoV-2-associated. Using the MIRA data, each spike-specific TCR was assigned both to the spike region to which the TCR was reactive and to a CD4 or CD8 class. Log10-transformed breadth and depth values were compared by one-way ANOVA with Sidak's multiple comparisons tests. Entries here come from immuneACCESS through TCRdb and include only in-frame sequences with V and J called. Some clones fail to appear in such tables; in the studies checked, an unresolved V gene covers under half of the shortfall, and the cause of the remainder is unknown. That table furnishes V, J and clone size, whereas the DNA furnished D and trimming. Here the sample has roughly 87,000 clones; around nine tenths occur a single time. Clones ranked in the top ten supply 6% to 7.5% of the sample.

As regards this clone: The target of this receptor is not known. No much larger clonotype is one base removed from it; base qualities were not supplied.

The CDR3, cysteine through phenylalanine, is 17 amino acids long. Solely the CDR3 DNA is kept, with 51 bases framed from the first base. The sequence came from an adult who received the AZD1222 COVID-19 vaccine. The rearranged chain carries TRBV21-1 and TRBJ2-2; the DNA was not used to check the table's D call, TRBD1. TRBV21-1 is a recognized pseudogene. The sample consisted of peripheral blood, taken 28 days after the second AZD1222 dose. The sequence in DNA is TGTGCCAGCAGCAAAGGGGGCGGGGACAGGAACACCGGGGAGCTGTTTTTT. The resulting protein is CASSKGGGDRNTGELFF.